This paragraph reports one T cell receptor (beta chain). The data originate from a study of blood T cell repertoires in COVID-19. For the study at large: The United States, Italy and Spain supplied acute and convalescent COVID-19 samples. The cDNA or gDNA used as material had been derived from T cells, B-cell-depleted T cells, or PBMCs.

Germline CDR1 is LGHNT and CDR2 is FRNRAP. This CDR3 is 18 amino acids long. V lost 5 bases and J lost 7; bases outside the gene matches: 12. Produced via immunoSEQ multiplex PCR; TCRdb's table is partial and in-frame only. The table shows fewer than 30,000 clones, with approximately 84% occurring only once. The V gene is TRBV12-5, the J gene TRBJ2-1; TRBD2 agrees at 15 bases. This TCR derives from a man aged 70 or older with active COVID-19. The specimen sequenced was peripheral blood. The CDR3 nucleotides read TGTGCTAGTGGTCCCCCGCCGGGACTAGCGGGGGGTAGTAATGAGCAGTTCTTC. Protein sequence: CASGPPPGLAGGSNEQFF.